What follows is one T cell receptor beta chain and its context. Profiled with immunoSEQ multiplex PCR; TCRdb holds only in-frame clones, not every one. The sample gives roughly 160,000 clones, approximately 81% of which show up once; approximately 1.1% is in the top ten. This entry comes from a study of blood T cell repertoires in COVID-19. About the study: COVID-19 samples collected from the United States, Italy and Spain covered acute and convalescent phases. From T cells, B-cell-depleted T cells, or PBMCs came the material, which was cDNA or gDNA.

Trimming took 0 bases from V and 2 from J, leaving 6 bases between them. The CDR3 length is 14 residues. Germline V CDR1 and CDR2: SGDLS, YYNGEE. The chain employs TRBV9 and TRBJ2-1; D not resolved. Input material: peripheral blood. This clonotype was obtained from a man in his forties with acute or convalescent COVID-19. In nucleotides, the CDR3 is TGTGCCAGCAGCGTAGAGCTTACCTACAATGAGCAGTTCTTC. Encoded protein: CASSVELTYNEQFF.